This T cell receptor beta chain derives from a study of cytomegalovirus exposure and HLA in healthy donors. As for the study in general: From HLA-typed donors, an early data release held about 92 million unique TCRs. Study-wide results and limits: According to an earlier analysis, most TCR beta V segments yielded productive rearrangements about 90% or about 30% of the time.

Notes on this clone: Its antigen is unknown.

This CDR3 is 15 amino acids long. Germline CDR1 is SGHNT and CDR2 is YYREEE (reference sequence). V lost 4 bases, J lost 3 bases, and 6 bases stayed unmatched. 60 Vbeta and 13 Jbeta primers were used in PCR. Assay used: immunoSEQ multiplex PCR; TCRdb lists only in-frame clones, some missing. The data show around 180,000 clones, around 82% seen once. The chain employs TRBV5-4 and TRBJ2-1, with TRBD2 identical over 8 bases. Sequencing was done on a sample of PBMCs. The sequence came from a man between 18 and 29 years old in good health and CMV-seronegative. The CDR3 nucleotides read TGTGCCAGCAGCACAAGCGGGAGCAACTACAATGAGCAGTTCTTC. Translation gives CASSTSGSNYNEQFF. Variable domain in full (rest from reference TRBV5-4 and TRBJ2-1): ETGVTQSPTHLIKTRGQQVTLRCSSQSGHNTVSWYQQALGQGPQFIFQYYREEENGRGNFPPRFSGLQFPNYSSELNVNALELDDSALYLCASSTSGSNYNEQFFGPGTRLTVL.